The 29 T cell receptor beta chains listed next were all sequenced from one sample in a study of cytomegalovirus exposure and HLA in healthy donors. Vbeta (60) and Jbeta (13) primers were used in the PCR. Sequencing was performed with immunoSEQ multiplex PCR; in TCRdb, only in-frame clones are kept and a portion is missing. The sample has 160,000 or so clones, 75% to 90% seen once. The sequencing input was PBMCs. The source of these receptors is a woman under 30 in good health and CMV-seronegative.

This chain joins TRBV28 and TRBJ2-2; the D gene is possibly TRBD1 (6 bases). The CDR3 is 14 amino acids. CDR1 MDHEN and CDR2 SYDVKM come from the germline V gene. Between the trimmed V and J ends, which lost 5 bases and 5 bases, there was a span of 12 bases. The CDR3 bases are TGTGCCAGCAGTGACACAGGGTGGACCGGGGAGCTGTTTTTT. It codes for CASSDTGWTGELFF.

Here the CDR3 reads CASSPTPLTEYGYTF. CDR3 in DNA: TGTGCCAGCAGTCCTACTCCCTTGACGGAGTATGGCTACACCTTC. The chain combines TRBV28 with TRBJ1-2, with D uncertain. The CDR3 extends over 15 amino acids. The V end lost 5 bases, the J end lost 5 bases, and 18 bases lay between the germline ends. The germline CDR1 and CDR2 sequences are MDHEN and SYDVKM.

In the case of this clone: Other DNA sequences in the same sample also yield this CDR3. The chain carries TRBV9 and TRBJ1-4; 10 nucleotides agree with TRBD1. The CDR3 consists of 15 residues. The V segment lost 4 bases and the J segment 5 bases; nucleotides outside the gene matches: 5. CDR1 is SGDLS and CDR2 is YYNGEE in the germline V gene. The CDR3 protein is CASSPRTGGNEKLFF. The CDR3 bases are TGTGCCAGCAGCCCCCGGACAGGGGGAAATGAAAAACTGTTTTTT.

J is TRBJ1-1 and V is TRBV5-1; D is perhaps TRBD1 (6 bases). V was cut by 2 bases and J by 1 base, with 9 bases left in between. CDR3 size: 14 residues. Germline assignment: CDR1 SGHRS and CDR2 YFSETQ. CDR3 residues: CASSLWTANTEAFF. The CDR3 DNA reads TGCGCCAGCAGCTTATGGACAGCGAACACTGAAGCTTTCTTT.

CDR3 DNA: TGTGCCAGCAGCTGGCGGACAGGGAAAAATCAGCCCCAGCATTTT. Its translation is CASSWRTGKNQPQHF. V usage is TRBV7-8 and J usage is TRBJ1-5; 8 nucleotides align to TRBD1. Looked up from germline, CDR1 is SGHVS and CDR2 is FQNEAQ. Trimming took 4 bases from V and 4 from J; bases not matched to a gene: 6. This CDR3 has 15 residues.

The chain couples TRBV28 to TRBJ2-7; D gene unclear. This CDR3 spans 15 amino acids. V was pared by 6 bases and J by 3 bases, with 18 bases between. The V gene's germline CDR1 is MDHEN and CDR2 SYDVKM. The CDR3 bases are TGTGCCAGCAGCCACAATCCGGGTCTCAGCTACGAGCAGTACTTC. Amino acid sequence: CASSHNPGLSYEQYF.

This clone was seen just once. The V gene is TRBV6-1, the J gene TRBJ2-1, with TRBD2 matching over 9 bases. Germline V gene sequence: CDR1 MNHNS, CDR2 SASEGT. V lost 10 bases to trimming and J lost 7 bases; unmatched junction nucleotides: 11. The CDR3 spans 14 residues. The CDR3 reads CATIRGSGGNEQFF. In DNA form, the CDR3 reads TGTGCCACCATCCGTGGTAGCGGGGGTAATGAGCAGTTCTTC.

DNA for the CDR3: TGTGCCTGGAGGGGCCAGGGAAACTCACCCCTCCACTTT. Translation gives CAWRGQGNSPLHF. The rearrangement uses TRBV30 and TRBJ1-6, with D perhaps TRBD1 (5 bases). V lost 3 bases and J 10 bases, leaving 13 bases between the germline ends. The CDR3 consists of 13 residues. Germline V gene lookup returns CDR1 GTSNPN and CDR2 SVGIG (reference sequence).

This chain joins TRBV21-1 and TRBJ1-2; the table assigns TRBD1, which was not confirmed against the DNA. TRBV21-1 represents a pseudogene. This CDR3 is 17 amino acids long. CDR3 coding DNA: TGTGCCAGCAGTATCCACCGGGACAGGGCTAGTAACTATGGCTACACCTTC. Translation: CASSIHRDRASNYGYTF.

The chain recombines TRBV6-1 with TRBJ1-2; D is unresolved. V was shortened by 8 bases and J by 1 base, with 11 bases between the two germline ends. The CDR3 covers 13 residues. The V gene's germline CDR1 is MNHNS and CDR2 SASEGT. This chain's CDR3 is CASSVTVNYGYTF. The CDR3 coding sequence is TGTGCCAGCTCCGTCACTGTTAACTATGGCTACACCTTC.

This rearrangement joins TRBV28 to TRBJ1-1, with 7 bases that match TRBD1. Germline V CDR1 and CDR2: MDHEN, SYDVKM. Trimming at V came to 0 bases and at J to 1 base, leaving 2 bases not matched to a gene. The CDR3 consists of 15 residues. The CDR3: CASSLWDRTNTEAFF. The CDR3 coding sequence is TGTGCCAGCAGTTTATGGGACAGGACGAACACTGAAGCTTTCTTT.

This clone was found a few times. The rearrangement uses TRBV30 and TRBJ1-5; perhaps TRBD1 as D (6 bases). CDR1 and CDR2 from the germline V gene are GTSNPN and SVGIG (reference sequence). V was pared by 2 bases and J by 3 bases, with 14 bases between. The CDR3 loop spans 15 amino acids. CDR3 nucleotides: TGTGCCTGGAGTCTCCACGGACAGTTCAATCAGCCCCAGCATTTT. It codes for CAWSLHGQFNQPQHF.

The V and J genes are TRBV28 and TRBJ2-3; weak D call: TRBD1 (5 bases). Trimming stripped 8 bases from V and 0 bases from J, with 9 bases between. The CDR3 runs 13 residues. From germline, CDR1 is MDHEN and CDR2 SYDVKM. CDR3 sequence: CASGQGSTDTQYF. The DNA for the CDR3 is TGTGCCAGCGGCCAGGGTAGCACAGATACGCAGTATTTT.

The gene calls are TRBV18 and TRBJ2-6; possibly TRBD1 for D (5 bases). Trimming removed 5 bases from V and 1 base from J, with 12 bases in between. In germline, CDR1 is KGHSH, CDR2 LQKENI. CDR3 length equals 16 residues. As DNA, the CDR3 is TGTGCCAGCTCAGGGAATAGGGGTTCTGGGGCCAACGTCCTGACTTTC. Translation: CASSGNRGSGANVLTF.

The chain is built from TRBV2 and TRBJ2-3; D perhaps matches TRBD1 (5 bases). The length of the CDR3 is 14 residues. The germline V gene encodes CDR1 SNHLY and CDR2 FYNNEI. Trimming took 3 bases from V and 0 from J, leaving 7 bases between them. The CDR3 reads CASSEGLSTDTQYF. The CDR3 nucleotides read TGTGCCAGCAGTGAGGGGCTGAGCACAGATACGCAGTATTTT.

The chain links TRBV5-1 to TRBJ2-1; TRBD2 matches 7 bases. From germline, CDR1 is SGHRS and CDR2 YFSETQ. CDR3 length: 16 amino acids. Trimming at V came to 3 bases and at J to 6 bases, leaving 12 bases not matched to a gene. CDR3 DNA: TGCGCCAGCAGCTATAGCGGGTCCCCCGATATCAATGAGCAGTTCTTC. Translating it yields CASSYSGSPDINEQFF.

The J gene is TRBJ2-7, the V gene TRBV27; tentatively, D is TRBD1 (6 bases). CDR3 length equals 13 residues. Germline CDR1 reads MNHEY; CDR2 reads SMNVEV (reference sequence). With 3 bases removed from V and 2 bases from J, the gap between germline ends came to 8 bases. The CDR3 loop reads CASSFNRAYEQYF. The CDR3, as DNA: TGTGCCAGCAGTTTTAACAGGGCCTACGAGCAGTACTTC.

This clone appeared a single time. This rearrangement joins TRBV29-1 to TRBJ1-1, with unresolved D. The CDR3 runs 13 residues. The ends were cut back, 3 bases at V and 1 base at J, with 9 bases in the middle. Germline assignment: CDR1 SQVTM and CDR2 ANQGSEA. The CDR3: CSVDFGWNTEAFF. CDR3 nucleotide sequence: TGCAGCGTTGACTTCGGGTGGAACACTGAAGCTTTCTTT.

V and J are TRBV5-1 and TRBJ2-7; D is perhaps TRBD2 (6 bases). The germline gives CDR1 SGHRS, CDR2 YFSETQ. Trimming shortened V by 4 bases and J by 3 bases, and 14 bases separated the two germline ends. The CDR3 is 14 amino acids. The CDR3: CASSRAGRNYEQYF. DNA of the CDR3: TGCGCCAGCAGCAGGGCGGGAAGAAACTACGAGCAGTACTTC.

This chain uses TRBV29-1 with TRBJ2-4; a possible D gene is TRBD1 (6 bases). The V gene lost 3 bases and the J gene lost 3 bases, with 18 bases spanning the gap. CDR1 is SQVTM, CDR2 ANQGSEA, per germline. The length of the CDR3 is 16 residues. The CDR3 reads CSVDKAAGVGKNIQYF. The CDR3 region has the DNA TGCAGCGTTGATAAGGCGGCAGGGGTAGGCAAAAACATTCAGTACTTC.

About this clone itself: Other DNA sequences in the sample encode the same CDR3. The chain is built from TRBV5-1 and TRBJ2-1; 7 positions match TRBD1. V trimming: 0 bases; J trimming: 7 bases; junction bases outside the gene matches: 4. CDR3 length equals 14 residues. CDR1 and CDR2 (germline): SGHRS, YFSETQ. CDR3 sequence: CASSLGQGNNEQFF. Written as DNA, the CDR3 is TGCGCCAGCAGCTTGGGACAGGGTAATAATGAGCAGTTCTTC.

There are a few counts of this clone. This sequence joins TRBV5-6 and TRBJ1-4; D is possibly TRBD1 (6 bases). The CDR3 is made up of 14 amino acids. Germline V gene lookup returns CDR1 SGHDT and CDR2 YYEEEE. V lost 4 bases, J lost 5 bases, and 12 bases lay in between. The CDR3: CASSPGQGNEKLFF. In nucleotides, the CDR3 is TGTGCCAGCAGCCCGGGACAAGGGAATGAAAAACTGTTTTTT.

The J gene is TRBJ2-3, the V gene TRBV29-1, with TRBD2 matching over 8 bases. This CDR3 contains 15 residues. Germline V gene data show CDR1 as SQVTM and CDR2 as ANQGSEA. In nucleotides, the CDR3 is TGCAGTTCTACCAGGATTAGCGGGGCAACAGATACGCAGTATTTT. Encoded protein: CSSTRISGATDTQYF.

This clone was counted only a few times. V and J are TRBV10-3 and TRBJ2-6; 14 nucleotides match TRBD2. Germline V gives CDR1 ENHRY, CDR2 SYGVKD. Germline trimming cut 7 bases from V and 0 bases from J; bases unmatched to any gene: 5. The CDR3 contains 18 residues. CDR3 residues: CAINPGLAGASGANVLTF. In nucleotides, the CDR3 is TGTGCCATCAACCCGGGACTAGCGGGGGCCTCTGGGGCCAACGTCCTGACTTTC.

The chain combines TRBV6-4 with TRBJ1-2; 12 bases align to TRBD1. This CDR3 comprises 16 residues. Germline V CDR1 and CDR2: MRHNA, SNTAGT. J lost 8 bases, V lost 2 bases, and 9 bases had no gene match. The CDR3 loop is CASSDTPGQGAEGYTF. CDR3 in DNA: TGTGCCAGCAGTGACACTCCGGGACAGGGGGCAGAAGGCTACACCTTC.

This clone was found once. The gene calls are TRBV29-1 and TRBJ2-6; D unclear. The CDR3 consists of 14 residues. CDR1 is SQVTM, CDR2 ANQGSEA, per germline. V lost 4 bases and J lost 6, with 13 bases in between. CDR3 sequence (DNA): TGCAGCGTTGTGATTTTTGGCAAGGCCAACGTCCTGACTTTC. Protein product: CSVVIFGKANVLTF.

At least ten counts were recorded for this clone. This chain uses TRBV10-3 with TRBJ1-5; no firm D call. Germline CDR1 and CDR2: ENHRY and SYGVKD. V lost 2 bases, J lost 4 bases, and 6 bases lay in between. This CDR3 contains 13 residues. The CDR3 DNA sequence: TGTGCCATCAGTGAGACAGAGAATCAGCCCCAGCATTTT. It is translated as CAISETENQPQHF.

This CDR3 reads CASSLDRARSGNTIYF. DNA of the CDR3: TGCGCCAGCAGCTTGGACAGGGCCCGCTCTGGAAACACCATATATTTT. The chain links TRBV5-1 to TRBJ1-3, with a tentative D call TRBD1 (6 bases). There are 16 residues in the CDR3. Germline CDR1 is SGHRS and CDR2 is YFSETQ. V was clipped by 0 bases and J by 0 bases, with 10 bases between them.

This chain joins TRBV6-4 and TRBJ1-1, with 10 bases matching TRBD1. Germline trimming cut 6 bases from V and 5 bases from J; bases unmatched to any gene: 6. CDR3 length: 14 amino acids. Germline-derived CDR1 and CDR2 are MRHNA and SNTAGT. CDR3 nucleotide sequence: TGTGCCAGCAGGCGCGGGACAGGGGAAACTGAAGCTTTCTTT. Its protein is CASRRGTGETEAFF.